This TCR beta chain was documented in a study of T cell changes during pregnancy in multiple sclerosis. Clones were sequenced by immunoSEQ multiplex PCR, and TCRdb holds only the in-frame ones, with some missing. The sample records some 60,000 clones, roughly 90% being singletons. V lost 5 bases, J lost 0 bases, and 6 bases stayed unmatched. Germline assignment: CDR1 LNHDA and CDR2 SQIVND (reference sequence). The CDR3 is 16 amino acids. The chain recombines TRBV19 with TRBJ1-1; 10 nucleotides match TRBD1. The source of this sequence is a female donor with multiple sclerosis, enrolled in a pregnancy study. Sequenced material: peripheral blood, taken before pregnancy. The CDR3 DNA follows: TGTGCCAGTAGTCAAGGGACAGGGGACTTGAACACTGAAGCTTTCTTT. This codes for CASSQGTGDLNTEAFF.